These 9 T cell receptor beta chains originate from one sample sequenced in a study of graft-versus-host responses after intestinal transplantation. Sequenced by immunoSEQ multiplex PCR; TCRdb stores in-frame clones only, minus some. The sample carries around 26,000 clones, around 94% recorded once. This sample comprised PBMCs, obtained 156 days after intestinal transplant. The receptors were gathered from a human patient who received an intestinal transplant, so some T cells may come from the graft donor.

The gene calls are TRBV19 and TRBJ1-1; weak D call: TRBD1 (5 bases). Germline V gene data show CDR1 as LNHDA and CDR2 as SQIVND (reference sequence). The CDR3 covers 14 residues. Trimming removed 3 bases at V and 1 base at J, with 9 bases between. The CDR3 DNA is TGTGCCAGTAGTATTGGGGGGTGGAACACTGAAGCTTTCTTT. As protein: CASSIGGWNTEAFF.

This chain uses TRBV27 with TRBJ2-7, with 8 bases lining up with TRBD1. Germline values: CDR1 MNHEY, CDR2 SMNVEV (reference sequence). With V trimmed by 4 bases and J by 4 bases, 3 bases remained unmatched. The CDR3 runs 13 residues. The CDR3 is CASSSRTGYEQYF. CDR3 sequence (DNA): TGTGCCAGCAGTTCACGGACAGGGTACGAGCAGTACTTC.

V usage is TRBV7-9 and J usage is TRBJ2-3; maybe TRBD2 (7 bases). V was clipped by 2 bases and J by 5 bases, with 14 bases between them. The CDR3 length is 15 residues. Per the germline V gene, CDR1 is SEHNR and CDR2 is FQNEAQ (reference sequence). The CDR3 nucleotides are TGTGCCAGCAGCTTATTCAGAGGGGGGGAAGATACGCAGTATTTT. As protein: CASSLFRGGEDTQYF.

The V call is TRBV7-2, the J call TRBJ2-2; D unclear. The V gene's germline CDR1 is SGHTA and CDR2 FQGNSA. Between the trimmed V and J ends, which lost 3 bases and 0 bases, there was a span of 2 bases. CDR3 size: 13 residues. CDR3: CASSFSNTGELFF. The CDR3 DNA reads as TGTGCCAGCAGCTTCTCGAACACCGGGGAGCTGTTTTTT.

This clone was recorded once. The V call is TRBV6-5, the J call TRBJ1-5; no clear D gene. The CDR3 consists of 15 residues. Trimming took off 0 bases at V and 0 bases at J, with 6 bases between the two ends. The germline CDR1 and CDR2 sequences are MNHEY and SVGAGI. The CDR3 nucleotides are TGTGCCAGCAGTTACTCCCTATATAGCAATCAGCCCCAGCATTTT. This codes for CASSYSLYSNQPQHF.

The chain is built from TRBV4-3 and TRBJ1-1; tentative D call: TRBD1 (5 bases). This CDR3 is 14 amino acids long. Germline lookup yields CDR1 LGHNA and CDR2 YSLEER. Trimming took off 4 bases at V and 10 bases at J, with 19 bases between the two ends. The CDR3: CASSPLSETRGAFF. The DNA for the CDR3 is TGCGCCAGCAGCCCACTATCGGAGACGAGGGGAGCTTTCTTT.

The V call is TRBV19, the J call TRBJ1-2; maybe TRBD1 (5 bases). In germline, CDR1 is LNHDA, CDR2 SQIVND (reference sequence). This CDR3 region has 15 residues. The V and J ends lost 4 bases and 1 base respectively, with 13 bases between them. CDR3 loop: CASSTTTVLNYGYTF. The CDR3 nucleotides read TGTGCCAGTAGTACGACGACAGTTCTTAACTATGGCTACACCTTC.

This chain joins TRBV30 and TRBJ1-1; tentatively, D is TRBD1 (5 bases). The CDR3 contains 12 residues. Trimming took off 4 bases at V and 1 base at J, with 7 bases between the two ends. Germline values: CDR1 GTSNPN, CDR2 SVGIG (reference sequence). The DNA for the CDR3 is TGTGCCTGGACGGGGGGGAACACTGAAGCTTTCTTT. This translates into CAWTGGNTEAFF.

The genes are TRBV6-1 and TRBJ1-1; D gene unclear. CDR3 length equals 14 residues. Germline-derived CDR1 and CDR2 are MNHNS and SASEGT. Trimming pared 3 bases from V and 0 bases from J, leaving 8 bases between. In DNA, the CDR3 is TGTGCCAGCAGTGACGGGTTAATGAACACTGAAGCTTTCTTT. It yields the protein CASSDGLMNTEAFF.